A selection of T cell receptor beta chains follows, all from one sample in a study of T cells in localized non-small cell lung cancer. Method: immunoSEQ multiplex PCR; TCRdb's copy keeps in-frame clones and lacks some. This sample has several thousand clones, with around 38% found just once. The material sequenced was lung tumor tissue, taken before any cancer treatment. The receptors stem from a woman aged 35 to 70 with stage II squamous cell lung carcinoma. The CDR3 runs from the conserved cysteine through the conserved F or W.

v_call: TRBV30; j_call: TRBJ2-7; cdr3_length: 12; cdr3_aa: CAWSAHRDEQYF
v_call: TRBV6-8; j_call: TRBJ2-5; cdr3_length: 19; cdr3_aa: CASSELWGTSARKLETQYF
v_call: TRBV25-1; j_call: TRBJ1-1; cdr3_length: 13; cdr3_aa: CASSPAGQSEAFF
v_call: TRBV9; j_call: TRBJ2-1; cdr3_length: 16; cdr3_aa: CASSVEAGTSYNEQFF
v_call: TRBV5-1; j_call: TRBJ1-2; cdr3_length: 14; cdr3_aa: CASSLTGGPYGYTF
v_call: TRBV8-2; j_call: TRBJ1-4; cdr3_length: 13; cdr3_aa: CASSPLDRAKLFF
v_call: TRBV7-5; j_call: TRBJ2-3; cdr3_length: 17; cdr3_aa: CASSLGLAGATTDTQYF
v_call: TRBV1; j_call: TRBJ1-3; cdr3_length: 17; cdr3_aa: CASSQLRTAGSGNTIYF
v_call: TRBV11-3; j_call: TRBJ2-5; cdr3_length: 14; cdr3_aa: CASSSTSRYGTQYF
v_call: TRBV16; j_call: TRBJ1-1; cdr3_length: 15; cdr3_aa: CASSQQPDLNTEAFF
v_call: TRBV28; j_call: TRBJ1-2; cdr3_length: 15; cdr3_aa: CASSASTGAGDGYTF
v_call: TRBV9; j_call: TRBJ2-7; cdr3_length: 13; cdr3_aa: CASSVQGSGEQYF
v_call: TRBV29-1; j_call: TRBJ2-3; cdr3_length: 13; cdr3_aa: CSVPSPSTDTQYF
v_call: TRBV19; j_call: TRBJ1-2; cdr3_length: 14; cdr3_aa: CASSPRTGNYGYTF
v_call: TRBV11-1; j_call: TRBJ2-1; cdr3_length: 14; cdr3_aa: CASSLAGGYNEQFF
v_call: TRBV9; j_call: TRBJ1-3; cdr3_length: 14; cdr3_aa: CASSGQGSGNTIYF
v_call: TRBV7-1; j_call: TRBJ2-4; cdr3_length: 14; cdr3_aa: CASSLGPQPNIQYF
v_call: TRBV30; j_call: TRBJ2-7; cdr3_length: 13; cdr3_aa: CAWSGYSSYEQYF
v_call: TRBV19; j_call: TRBJ1-4; cdr3_length: 14; cdr3_aa: CASSIKLGQGEVFF
v_call: TRBV29-1; j_call: TRBJ1-4; cdr3_length: 14; cdr3_aa: CSVGTGGINEKLFF
v_call: TRBV25-1; j_call: TRBJ1-5; cdr3_length: 13; cdr3_aa: CASSEMGNQPQHF
v_call: TRBV19; j_call: TRBJ1-1; cdr3_length: 18; cdr3_aa: CASSILGQGTGMNTEAFF
v_call: TRBV6-4; j_call: TRBJ1-2; cdr3_length: 11; cdr3_aa: CASLGFAGYTF
v_call: TRBV28; j_call: TRBJ1-5; cdr3_length: 12; cdr3_aa: CASSSSGRPQHF
v_call: TRBV30; j_call: TRBJ1-1; cdr3_length: 12; cdr3_aa: CAWSFQDTEAFF
v_call: TRBV11-3; j_call: TRBJ2-5; cdr3_length: 17; cdr3_aa: CASSLGGQGVISETQYF
v_call: TRBV25-1; j_call: TRBJ2-5; cdr3_length: 15; cdr3_aa: CASKRDGTKAETQYF